This passage covers 2 T cell receptor beta chains from one sample sequenced in a study of cytomegalovirus exposure and HLA in healthy donors. Assay used: immunoSEQ multiplex PCR; TCRdb lists only in-frame clones, some missing. The sample consists of 100,000 to 150,000 clones, 90% to 97% of them appearing once. The sample was PBMCs. The source of these receptors is a man younger than 30 in good health and CMV-seronegative.

The chain carries TRBV7-9 and TRBJ2-3, with 14 nucleotides matching TRBD2. The length of the CDR3 is 15 residues. J was trimmed by 4 bases and V by 8 bases; bases with no gene match: 5. The germline V gene has CDR1 SEHNR and CDR2 FQNEAQ (reference sequence). DNA for the CDR3: TGTGCCAGCGGCGGACTAGCGGGAGGTTCAGATACGCAGTATTTT. The encoded protein is CASGGLAGGSDTQYF.

This chain's CDR3 is CSARGSPQFF. CDR3 sequence (DNA): TGCAGTGCTCGCGGGAGCCCGCAGTTCTTC. The gene calls are TRBV20-1 and TRBJ2-1; TRBD2 aligns across 7 bases. Trimming removed 5 bases from V and 12 bases from J; junction bases left unmatched: 4. This CDR3 region has 10 residues. Germline V gene data show CDR1 as DFQATT and CDR2 as SNEGSKA (reference sequence).